This entry describes one T cell receptor beta chain. Its binding antigen is unknown. Within one base of it there is no much larger clone, and no base qualities were kept. This specimen includes other DNA sequences encoding the same CDR3. CD8 naive samples consisted of CD45RO-negative cells that were positively selected for CCR7, yielding a CD45RA+CCR7+ population without TemRA cells. Donors were healthy HIV-negative adults with no recently reported acute infections or vaccinations. Only Caucasian adults living in Nashville, Tennessee, USA were represented among the donors. Blood was collected by leukapheresis, and PBMCs were isolated by Ficoll-Histopaque density gradient centrifugation and then cryopreserved in liquid nitrogen vapor phase. Analytical flow cytometry was used to check the purity and quantity of every magnetically sorted T cell population. Each sorted fraction had its genomic DNA isolated and then quantified by UV absorbance on a Nanodrop 2000c.

Via the germline V gene (reference sequence), CDR1 is MNHEY and CDR2 SMNVEV. CDR3 length: 13 amino acids, cysteine to phenylalanine. Of all the DNA, just the CDR3 is kept, 39 bases in frame from base 1. V was cut back by 3 bases and J by 1 base, leaving a gap of 7 bases between them. This entry belongs to a study of shared clonotypes between healthy human individuals (dated by TCRdb to the early 2020s). Describing the broader study: A couple of women and a few men aged 18 to 49 years were included in the cohort. For each donor, three plates each were used for CD4 naive and CD4 memory, two plates were used for CD8 naive, and one plate was used for CD8 memory. To estimate repertoire size and how much clonotypes are shared between individuals, the study performed deep sequencing of blood TCR repertoires from roughly five healthy adults. Different laboratories and diverse techniques were used to prepare libraries and sequence TCR repertoires, to increase sequencing depth and limit assay-specific biases. Each donor's leukapheresis produced roughly between roughly 0.85 and 9.5 billion PBMCs. Results the study describes overall, beyond this receptor: Clonotypes shared by all four sorted-subset donors showed higher generation probabilities than non-shared clonotypes. Naive subsets generally had larger estimated clonotype richness than memory subsets did. Incomplete sequencing was indicated by rarefaction of sorted-subset datasets, despite the large sequencing depth. Pairwise subsampling indicated that sequencing depth was expected to affect the degree of clonotype sharing among donors. The genetic and exposure-history diversity represented was limited by the small number of donors. Roughly 5% of naive CD4, 3.5% of naive CD8, roughly 2.5% of memory CD4, and about 0.4% of memory CD8 clonotypes were shared across several donors. Only blood was sampled, and tissue TCR repertoires likely differ from those in blood.

Using the deep immunoSEQ assay, multiplex PCR amplified TCR CDR3 regions from genomic DNA. Genomic DNA extracted from each cell subset was distributed evenly over all wells of several immunoSEQ 96-well plates, and each plate served as one replicate. For sorted subsets, each replicate PCR was loaded with 200 ng genomic DNA, equivalent to 30,000 or so T cell genomes. Purified libraries were quantified with a Qubit 3.0 fluorometer, sized on a Bioanalyzer 2100, and re-quantified with the KAPA Library Quantification kit. Every immunoSEQ 96-well plate was sequenced on a separate single-read 150-cycle Illumina NextSeq 550 flow cell. In the paper's pipeline: Because only junctional sequences without quality scores were contained in the immunoSEQ output, filtering matching that applied to full-length reads could not be performed. Sequences were annotated with PyIR, a Python wrapper for IgBLAST v1.9, and V/J genes and CDR3 were assigned using IMGT germline references. Any read was removed if the V/J assignment was weak (E-value above 1e-6), the CDR3 was missing, or the read contained stop codons, out-of-frame junctions, or ambiguous translated residues. A V3J clonotype was defined by an identical inferred V gene, J gene, and CDR3 amino acid sequence. To compute the percentage overlap between repertoires, the number of shared unique clonotypes was divided by the size of the smaller repertoire. Three approaches were used to assess repertoire richness: RTK rarefaction, the Chao1 estimator, and Recon v2.1 estimates of unobserved clonotypes. For all TCRbeta clonotypes obtained by the gDNA method from several donors, generation probabilities were computed with OLGA. TCRdb retrieved this table from immuneACCESS and kept in-frame rearrangements only. Not all clones are present; in checked studies, unresolved V genes account for under half, and no reason is known for the remainder. V, J and clone size are taken as reported in that table, and D and trimming were inferred from the DNA itself. A total of around 1.9 million clones appear in this sample, just over 90% of them only once. Clones ranked in the top ten supply 1.7% of the sample.

The V and J segments used are TRBV27 and TRBJ2-7, with the D gene too uncertain to name. This clonotype was obtained from a man between 18 and 29 years old in good health. Some clones in this sample may be carry-over from other donors' samples. The material sequenced was naive CD8+ T cells from PBMCs. Explained via the paper, the cell subset or site label denotes: CD45RA+CCR7+. The CDR3 protein: CASSFGRSYEQYF. The bases read TGTGCCAGCAGTTTTGGACGGTCCTACGAGCAGTACTTC.